This TCR beta chain is from a study of T cell repertoires in cytomegalovirus infection. Notes on the study in general: In two of eight donors, the top clonotype was HLA-C-restricted CMV-specific.

TCRdb re-derived calls from the reads in MiXCR, one entry per CDR3 protein. The data hold about 50,000 distinct CDR3 sequences, with around 20% observed a single time. This clonotype was detected many times. Its antigen is undetermined. V lost 2 bases to trimming and J lost 2 bases, with 21 bases between them. The length of the CDR3 is 18 residues. Germline CDR1 reads SGHTA; CDR2 reads FQGNSA. This sequence originates from a human donor in good health (CMV status not recorded). Some clones in this sample may be carry-over from other donors' samples. Sequenced here: CD8+ T cells from cultured PBMCs, sampled from culture after CMV antigen stimulation. The V and J genes are TRBV7-2 and TRBJ2-5; D gene unclear. As DNA, the CDR3 is TGTGCCAGCAGCTTACGCCGGCGGACCCGTTACCTACAAGAGACCCAGTACTTC. Its translation: CASSLRRRTRYLQETQYF.